The next 18 T cell receptor beta chains were all read from a single sample in a study of cytomegalovirus exposure and HLA in healthy donors. With 60 Vbeta and 13 Jbeta primers, the PCR was carried out. Clones were sequenced by immunoSEQ multiplex PCR, and TCRdb holds only the in-frame ones, with some missing. The sample lists about 67,000 clones, 65% to 70% occurring once. Sample: PBMCs. Receptors originate from a woman between 25 and 40 years old in good health and CMV-seronegative.

The J gene is TRBJ2-3, the V gene TRBV7-3; 11 bases fit TRBD2. The CDR3 covers 16 residues. The V and J ends lost 5 bases and 5 bases, in that order; junction bases with no gene match: 9. Germline loops: CDR1 SGHTA, CDR2 FQGTGA. The CDR3 here is CASSPISGGARDTQYF. In nucleotides, the CDR3 is TGTGCCAGCAGCCCCATTAGCGGGGGGGCCCGAGATACGCAGTATTTT.

This CDR3 reads CASSSHRGEKLFF. Written as DNA, the CDR3 is TGTGCCAGCAGCTCGCACCGAGGGGAAAAACTGTTTTTT. The chain links TRBV7-8 to TRBJ1-4; unclear D gene. The CDR3 sequence is 13 residues long. CDR1 SGHVS and CDR2 FQNEAQ come from the germline V gene. V was trimmed by 4 bases and J by 8 bases, leaving 11 bases between them. The variable domain in full, completed from reference TRBV7-8 and TRBJ1-4, reads GAGVSQSPRYKVAKRGQDVALRCDPISGHVSLFWYQQALGQGPEFLTYFQNEAQLDKSGLPSDRFFAERPEGSVSTLKIQRTQQEDSAVYLCASSSHRGEKLFFGSGTQLSVL.

The chain couples TRBV11-2 to TRBJ2-7; 7 nucleotides align to TRBD1. CDR1 SGHAT and CDR2 FQNNGV come from the germline V gene. V gave up 5 bases and J gave up 3 bases; unmatched junction bases: 4. This CDR3 is 13 amino acids long. The CDR3 here is CASSRDSYYEQYF. DNA of the CDR3: TGTGCCAGCAGCCGGGACAGTTACTACGAGCAGTACTTC.

This clone has more than one count but fewer than ten. The chain uses TRBV4-1 and TRBJ1-6, with D maybe TRBD1 (5 bases). V was cut by 4 bases and J by 8 bases, with 12 bases left in between. Looked up from germline, CDR1 is MGHRA and CDR2 is YSYEKL. The CDR3 sequence is 14 residues long. The chain's CDR3 is CASSLGGMDSPLHF. The CDR3 coding sequence is TGCGCCAGCAGCCTCGGGGGGATGGATTCACCCCTCCACTTT.

The chain recombines TRBV2 with TRBJ2-5, with TRBD2 matching 11 bases. This CDR3 is 14 amino acids long. Per germline, CDR1 SNHLY and CDR2 FYNNEI. The V and J ends lost 8 bases and 4 bases, in that order; junction bases with no gene match: 6. This CDR3 is CASAGTSGLETQYF. CDR3 bases: TGTGCCAGCGCCGGGACTAGCGGACTAGAGACCCAGTACTTC.

The rearrangement joins TRBV6-6 to TRBJ1-1; D gene uncertain. This CDR3 spans 12 amino acids. The germline CDR1 and CDR2 sequences are MNHNY and SVGAGI (reference sequence). The V end was cut by 4 bases, the J end by 3 bases, with 6 bases between. The CDR3 nucleotides read TGTGCCAGCAGTTTGCAGGACACTGAAGCTTTCTTT. This codes for CASSLQDTEAFF.

V is TRBV11-2 and J is TRBJ2-1, with 9 nucleotides matching TRBD1. Germline V CDR1 and CDR2: SGHAT, FQNNGV. CDR3 length: 19 amino acids. J was trimmed by 4 bases and V by 3 bases; bases with no gene match: 16. DNA for the CDR3: TGTGCCAGCAGCTTCCCGGGACAGGGCGCAACACTGATATACAATGAGCAGTTCTTC. Amino acid sequence: CASSFPGQGATLIYNEQFF.

The J gene is TRBJ2-1, the V gene TRBV2, with D maybe TRBD1 (6 bases). Germline V lookup: CDR1 SNHLY, CDR2 FYNNEI. This CDR3 has 16 residues. The V end lost 4 bases, the J end lost 6 bases, and 19 bases lay between the germline ends. This CDR3 is CASSGRGRGATNEQFF. CDR3 nucleotide sequence: TGTGCCAGCAGTGGAAGGGGCAGGGGAGCAACCAATGAGCAGTTCTTC.

The rearrangement links TRBV6-5 to TRBJ1-6; tentatively, D is TRBD1 (5 bases). Per the germline V gene, CDR1 is MNHEY and CDR2 is SVGAGI. With 6 bases removed from V and 6 bases from J, the gap between germline ends came to 15 bases. This CDR3 has 15 residues. The CDR3 sequence is CASRSGGGGNSPLHF. In DNA, the CDR3 is TGTGCCAGCAGATCTGGGGGAGGAGGTAATTCACCCCTCCACTTT.

This clone was seen once. The gene calls are TRBV10-2 and TRBJ2-5, with 8 bases that match TRBD1. Gene TRBJ2-7 matches the end of the DNA better, so the J call may be wrong. Germline CDR1 and CDR2: WSHSY and SAAADI. The CDR3 runs 14 residues. CDR3 in amino acids: CASRPTGASYEQYF. DNA for the CDR3: TGCGCCAGCAGACCGACAGGGGCCTCCTACGAGCAGTACTTC.

The chain couples TRBV14 to TRBJ2-7; D possibly corresponds to TRBD2 (7 bases). V dropped 4 bases and J dropped 12 bases, with 25 bases sitting between them. CDR1 SGHDN and CDR2 FVKESK come from the germline V gene. The CDR3 spans 15 residues. The CDR3 region has the DNA TGTGCCAGCAGCCGGGGGGGCAGGGACAAGGGCCTTTGGTACTTC. This codes for CASSRGGRDKGLWYF.

This chain connects TRBV4-1 to TRBJ1-2; TRBD1 aligns across 9 bases. Germline lookup yields CDR1 MGHRA and CDR2 YSYEKL. The junction had 11 bases not matched to a gene; V was cut back by 4 bases and J by 8 bases. The length of the CDR3 is 15 residues. CDR3 loop: CASSRGDRDNVGYTF. In DNA, the CDR3 is TGCGCCAGCAGCCGAGGGGACAGGGATAATGTCGGCTACACCTTC.

The rearrangement uses TRBV28 and TRBJ2-7; 9 bases fit TRBD1. V shed 6 bases and J 6 bases; nucleotides not matched to a gene: 12. The CDR3 loop spans 15 amino acids. Germline CDR1 and CDR2: MDHEN and SYDVKM. The CDR3 region has the DNA TGTGCCAGCAGGGTAACCGGGACAGGGAGTGGCGAGCAGTACTTC. Its translation is CASRVTGTGSGEQYF.

This rearrangement joins TRBV19 to TRBJ1-2, with D tentatively TRBD1 (5 bases). Germline CDR1 reads LNHDA; CDR2 reads SQIVND (reference sequence). The CDR3 has 17 amino acids. V shed 4 bases and J shed 4 bases, with 22 bases lying between them. The CDR3 protein is CASSTFPGLLRGYGYTF. CDR3 bases: TGTGCCAGTAGTACTTTCCCGGGACTCCTTCGGGGCTATGGCTACACCTTC.

The chain joins TRBV11-1 to TRBJ2-7; 7 nucleotides line up with TRBD1. The trim removed 1 base at V and 1 base at J, leaving 4 bases unmatched. This CDR3 contains 15 residues. Germline assignment: CDR1 SGHAT and CDR2 FQDESV (reference sequence). The CDR3 nucleotides are TGTGCCAGCAGCTTAGAGGGACAGCCGTCCTACGAGCAGTACTTC. Protein product: CASSLEGQPSYEQYF.

The chain employs TRBV5-1 and TRBJ1-1; D is perhaps TRBD1 (5 bases). This CDR3 contains 13 residues. Per the germline V gene, CDR1 is SGHRS and CDR2 is YFSETQ. V was pared by 0 bases and J by 11 bases, with 14 bases between. CDR3 loop: CASSLEGREAAFF. CDR3 coding DNA: TGCGCCAGCAGCTTGGAGGGCAGGGAGGCGGCTTTCTTT.

The V gene is TRBV4-1, the J gene TRBJ2-3; 7 bases match TRBD1. The germline V gene encodes CDR1 MGHRA and CDR2 YSYEKL. CDR3 length: 16 residues. V lost 5 bases, J lost 1 base, and 9 bases stayed unmatched. This chain's CDR3 is CASSKQGSVRTDTQYF. The DNA of the CDR3 is TGCGCCAGCAGCAAACAGGGGTCAGTGCGCACAGATACGCAGTATTTT.

This chain links TRBV2 with TRBJ1-2; D gene uncertain. Trimming took off 4 bases at V and 0 bases at J, with 6 bases between the two ends. This CDR3 has 13 residues. Germline V gene lookup returns CDR1 SNHLY and CDR2 FYNNEI. The CDR3 bases are TGTGCCAGCAGTGCCTCAGCTAACTATGGCTACACCTTC. It yields the protein CASSASANYGYTF.